These T cell receptor beta chains were read from a single sample in a study of cytomegalovirus exposure and HLA in healthy donors. Profiling relied on immunoSEQ multiplex PCR, and the TCRdb table lists in-frame clones only, not all of them. The profile shows under 200,000 clones, roughly 83% of them singletons. Specimen: PBMCs. These TCRs come from a man aged 25-45 years in good health and CMV-seronegative. Both conserved end residues are part of each CDR3. Fields, in order: CDR3 protein, CDR3 DNA, V gene, J gene, clone size, D gene. A D gene is named only where the DNA matches it firmly. Clone size is given for some rows only: seen once, a few or many times, or a class if the clone is expanded.

CASSPRLAGAYEQYF	TGTGCCAGCTCACCAAGGCTAGCGGGAGCATACGAGCAGTACTTC	TRBV18	TRBJ2-7	.	TRBD2
CASRLGGLNTEAFF	TGTGCCAGTAGATTAGGGGGTCTAAACACTGAAGCTTTCTTT	TRBV19	TRBJ1-1	.	.
CASSHGTSGSSEQFF	TGCGCCAGCAGCCATGGGACTAGCGGGAGTAGTGAGCAGTTCTTC	TRBV5-1	TRBJ2-1	.	TRBD2
CASSQTGGVAEQFF	TGTGCCAGCAGCCAGACGGGAGGGGTCGCTGAGCAGTTCTTC	TRBV7-3	TRBJ2-1	.	TRBD2
CASSLLHEQYF	TGTGCCAGCAGCTTGCTCCACGAGCAGTACTTC	TRBV5-6	TRBJ2-7	.	.
CASSHRDRGSTEAFF	TGTGCCAGCAGTCACCGGGACAGGGGAAGTACTGAAGCTTTCTTT	TRBV25-1	TRBJ1-1	few	TRBD1
CASSVTGSYGYTF	TGTGCCAGCAGCGTAACAGGGAGTTATGGCTACACCTTC	TRBV9	TRBJ1-2	.	.
CASSRDDPSLDNEQFF	TGTGCCAGCAGTCGGGATGACCCTAGTTTGGACAATGAGCAGTTCTTC	TRBV28	TRBJ2-1	.	.
CASKGSPQANNEQFF	TGTGCCAGCAAAGGCTCCCCTCAGGCCAACAATGAGCAGTTCTTC	TRBV19	TRBJ2-1	.	.
CASSPTLVGETQYF	TGTGCCAGCAGCCCGACCCTAGTCGGGGAGACCCAGTACTTC	TRBV7-2	TRBJ2-5	.	.